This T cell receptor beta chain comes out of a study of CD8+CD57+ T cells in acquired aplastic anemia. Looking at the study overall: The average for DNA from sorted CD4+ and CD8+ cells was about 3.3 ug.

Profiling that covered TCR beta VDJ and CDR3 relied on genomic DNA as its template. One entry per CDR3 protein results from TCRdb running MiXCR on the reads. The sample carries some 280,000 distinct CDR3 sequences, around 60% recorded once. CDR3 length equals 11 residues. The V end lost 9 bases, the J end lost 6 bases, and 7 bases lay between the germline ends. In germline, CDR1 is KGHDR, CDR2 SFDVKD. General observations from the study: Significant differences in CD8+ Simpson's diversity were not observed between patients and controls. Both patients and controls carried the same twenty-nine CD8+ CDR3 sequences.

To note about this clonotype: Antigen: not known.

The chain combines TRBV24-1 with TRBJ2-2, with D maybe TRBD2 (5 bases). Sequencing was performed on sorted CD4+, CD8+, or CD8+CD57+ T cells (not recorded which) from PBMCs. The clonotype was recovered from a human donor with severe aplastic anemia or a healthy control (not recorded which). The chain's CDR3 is CATEGAGELFF. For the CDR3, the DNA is TGTGCCACCGAGGGTGCCGGGGAGCTGTTTTTT.